This entry features one T cell receptor (beta chain) sequence. As yet, its antigen is unknown. Generated by immunoSEQ multiplex PCR, the TCRdb table keeps only in-frame clones and is missing some. The repertoire holds around 66,000 clones, approximately 84% seen once, with 4.4% in the top ten. CDR1 is LGHNA and CDR2 is YNFKEQ in the germline V gene. The CDR3 has 17 residues. With V trimmed by 0 bases and J by 7 bases, 10 bases remained unmatched. The data were obtained in a study of OX40 agonist ivuxolimab in advanced cancers. Study as a whole: Patients got intravenous ivuxolimab at 0.01 to 10 mg/kg every 2 weeks.

General study results and limits: The study observed clonal expansion of CD4+ and CD8+ blood T cells by week 6 at 0.1 to 3.0 mg/kg.

The sequence derives from an adult with an advanced solid tumor such as melanoma, head and neck, liver or kidney cancer. V is TRBV4-2 and J is TRBJ2-4, with 9 bases fitting TRBD2. The material sequenced was CD4+ or CD8+ T cells sorted from blood, taken in a trial of the OX40 agonist ivuxolimab. The CDR3 loop reads CASSQEPSGGPINIQYF. The CDR3 DNA is TGTGCCAGCAGCCAAGAGCCCAGCGGGGGGCCCATTAACATTCAGTACTTC.